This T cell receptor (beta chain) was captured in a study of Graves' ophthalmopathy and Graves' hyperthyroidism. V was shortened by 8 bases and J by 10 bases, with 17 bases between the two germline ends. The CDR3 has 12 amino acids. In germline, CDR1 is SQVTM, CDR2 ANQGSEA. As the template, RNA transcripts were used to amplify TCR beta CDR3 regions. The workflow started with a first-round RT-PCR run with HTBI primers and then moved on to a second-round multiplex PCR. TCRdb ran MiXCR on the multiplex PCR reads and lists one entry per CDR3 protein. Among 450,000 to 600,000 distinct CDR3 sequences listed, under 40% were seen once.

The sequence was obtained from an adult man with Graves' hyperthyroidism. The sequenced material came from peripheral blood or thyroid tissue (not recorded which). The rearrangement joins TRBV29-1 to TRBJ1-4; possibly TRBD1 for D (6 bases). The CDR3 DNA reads TGCAGCCGGGACATTGGATTTGGAAAACTGTTTTTT. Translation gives CSRDIGFGKLFF.